This TCR beta chain was captured in a study of T-cell reconstitution after alpha-beta-depleted transplantation in children. Unique molecular identifiers were incorporated when the TCRbeta library was constructed. TCRdb re-called the PCR reads through MiXCR, storing one row per CDR3 protein. Found here are almost 500,000 distinct CDR3 sequences, about 10% of them singletons; the top ten hold 2% to 2.5%. Points from the study as a whole: It was newly produced T cells that mostly accounted for T-cell counts and diversity one year after transplant. Surviving recipient T cells and thymic progenitors produced the high day-60 TCRbeta diversity seen in some patients. Two months or so post-transplant, alpha-beta T cells reportedly derived from several hundred expanded graft clones.

The V gene's germline CDR1 is KGHSH and CDR2 LQKENI. V gave up 3 bases and J gave up 1 base, with 13 bases separating them. This CDR3 has 16 residues. Details on this clonotype: Its antigen is currently unknown.

The receptor's source is a child younger than 10 with inherited bone marrow failure, due to receive a stem cell transplant. The source was PBMCs, collected before TCRalphabeta/CD19-depleted stem cell transplant. This rearrangement joins TRBV18 to TRBJ2-4; possible D gene TRBD1, 6 bases. Written as DNA, the CDR3 is TGTGCCAGCTCACCTACAGGGCCCGGGGCCAAAAACATTCAGTACTTC. Protein product: CASSPTGPGAKNIQYF.